This T cell receptor (beta chain) emerged from a study of blood T cell repertoires in COVID-19. About the research overall: Samples came from the United States, Italy and Spain, spanning acute and convalescent COVID-19.

Using immunoSEQ multiplex PCR, the repertoire was profiled, and TCRdb retains in-frame clones only, with some absent. Among about 340,000 clones listed, around four fifths were seen once. The CDR3 totals 14 residues. Trimming took off 4 bases at V and 6 bases at J, with 16 bases between the two ends. This rearrangement joins TRBV23-1 to TRBJ2-7; D unclear. TRBV23-1 is reported as an ORF; its role is uncertain. The sample comprised peripheral blood. This TCR was recovered from a man aged 25-40 years with active or convalescent COVID-19. CDR3 sequence: CASSLPPLLGEQYF. In DNA form, the CDR3 reads TGCGCCAGCAGTCTCCCGCCCCTACTCGGCGAGCAGTACTTC.